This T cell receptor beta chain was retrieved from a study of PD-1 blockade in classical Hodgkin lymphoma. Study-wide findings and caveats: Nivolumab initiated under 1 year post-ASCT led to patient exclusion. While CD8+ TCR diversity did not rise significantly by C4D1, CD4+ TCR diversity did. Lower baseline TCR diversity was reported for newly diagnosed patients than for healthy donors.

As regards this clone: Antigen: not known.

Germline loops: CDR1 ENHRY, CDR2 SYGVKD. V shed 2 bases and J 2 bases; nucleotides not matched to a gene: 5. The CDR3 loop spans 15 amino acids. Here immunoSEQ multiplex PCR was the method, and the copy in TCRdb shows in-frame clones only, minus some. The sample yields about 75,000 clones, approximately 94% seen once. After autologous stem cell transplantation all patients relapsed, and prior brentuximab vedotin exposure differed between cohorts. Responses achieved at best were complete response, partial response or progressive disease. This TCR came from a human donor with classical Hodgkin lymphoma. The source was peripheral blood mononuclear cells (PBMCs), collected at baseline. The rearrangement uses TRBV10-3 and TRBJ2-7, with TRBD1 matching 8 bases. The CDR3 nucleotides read TGTGCCATCAGTGAGGGACAGGGAAGAACCTACGAGCAGTACTTC. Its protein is CAISEGQGRTYEQYF.